This TCR beta chain was profiled in a study of T cells after posttransplantation cyclophosphamide. Method: immunoSEQ multiplex PCR; TCRdb's copy keeps in-frame clones and lacks some. Altogether fewer than 25,000 clones are present, roughly 88% being singletons, with the ten largest covering 6.3%. Comment on this clone: Germline is not matched at one junction end, which may reflect a read error.

Germline CDR1 reads SGHTA; CDR2 reads FQGNSA. The CDR3 is made up of 15 amino acids. This sequence originates from a woman aged 55-70 years with a blood cancer, CMV-positive, and with a related stem cell donor. This chain connects TRBV7-2 to TRBJ2-2, with a possible D match to TRBD2 (6 bases). The specimen was PBMCs. This chain's CDR3 is CASSLAEGRTGELFF. In DNA, the CDR3 is TGTGCCAGCAGTTTAGCGGAAGGGAGAACCGGGGAGCTGTTTTTT.